These T cell receptor beta chains were read from a single sample in a study of identical twins. TCRdb itself ran the 5' RACE reads through MiXCR, one entry per CDR3 protein. The table lists under 300,000 distinct CDR3 sequences, about 14% of them singletons. The specimen sequenced was memory (CD45RO+) T cells sorted from blood. The receptors derive from a woman aged 18-29 years in good health. Each CDR3 is given with its conserved first and last residue. Fields, in order: CDR3 DNA, CDR3 protein, V gene, J gene, clone size, D gene. The D gene is left open where the match is weak. Some rows mark clone size as missing; the rest say once, few, many or name a class of expanded clone.

cdr3_nt: TGTGCCAGCAGCCCGGGTAACCACCACACAGATACGCAGTATTTT
cdr3_aa: CASSPGNHHTDTQYF
v_call: TRBV11-1
j_call: TRBJ2-3
clone_size: .
d_call: .

cdr3_nt: TGTGCCAGCAAGGGGTGGAGGTATGAGCAGTTCTTC
cdr3_aa: CASKGWRYEQFF
v_call: TRBV10-3
j_call: TRBJ2-1
clone_size: .
d_call: .

cdr3_nt: TGCAGTGTTTCGCGGAACAGGGTCCCTAATTCACCCCTCCACTTT
cdr3_aa: CSVSRNRVPNSPLHF
v_call: TRBV20-1
j_call: TRBJ1-6
clone_size: few
d_call: .

cdr3_nt: TGTGCCAGCGTGCGGACAGGGGGCGGGTACGAGCAGTACTTC
cdr3_aa: CASVRTGGGYEQYF
v_call: TRBV12-3/TRBV12-4
j_call: TRBJ2-7
clone_size: .
d_call: TRBD1

cdr3_nt: TGTGCCAGCAGAAGACAGGGAATCCACACCTTC
cdr3_aa: CASRRQGIHTF
v_call: TRBV6-5
j_call: TRBJ1-2
clone_size: .
d_call: TRBD1

cdr3_nt: TGTGCCAGTAGTGTTGAGGGGAATCAGCCCCAGCATTTT
cdr3_aa: CASSVEGNQPQHF
v_call: TRBV19
j_call: TRBJ1-5
clone_size: few
d_call: .

cdr3_nt: TGTGCCAGCAGTGCCAGGGGGCGCAGGGAGACCCAGTACTTC
cdr3_aa: CASSARGRRETQYF
v_call: TRBV6-1
j_call: TRBJ2-5
clone_size: few
d_call: TRBD1

cdr3_nt: TGTGCCAGCAGTGTTATCACTTGTAGGGGACAAGAGACCCAGTACTTC
cdr3_aa: CASSVITCRGQETQYF
v_call: TRBV6-4
j_call: TRBJ2-5
clone_size: few
d_call: .

cdr3_nt: TGCGCCAGCAGCTACGGGACTGCCCGGGGGCAGTTCTTC
cdr3_aa: CASSYGTARGQFF
v_call: TRBV5-1
j_call: TRBJ2-1
clone_size: .
d_call: .

cdr3_nt: TGTGCCAGCAGTTACTTGGGCGATGAGCAGTTCTTC
cdr3_aa: CASSYLGDEQFF
v_call: TRBV6-2/TRBV6-3
j_call: TRBJ2-1
clone_size: .
d_call: .

cdr3_nt: TGTGCCAGCAGTTTATTGGGACCGATGGGCACCGGGGAGCTGTTTTTT
cdr3_aa: CASSLLGPMGTGELFF
v_call: TRBV27
j_call: TRBJ2-2
clone_size: .
d_call: .

cdr3_nt: TGCGCCAGCAGCTCAACTCCGGGACAGGGAAATGGCTACACCTTC
cdr3_aa: CASSSTPGQGNGYTF
v_call: TRBV5-1
j_call: TRBJ1-2
clone_size: many
d_call: TRBD1

cdr3_nt: TGTGCCAGCAGCTTTGCTCGGGACACAGATACGCAGTATTTT
cdr3_aa: CASSFARDTDTQYF
v_call: TRBV9
j_call: TRBJ2-3
clone_size: .
d_call: .

cdr3_nt: TGTGCCAGCAGTTTTATGACAGATACGCAGTATTTT
cdr3_aa: CASSFMTDTQYF
v_call: TRBV12-3/TRBV12-4
j_call: TRBJ2-3
clone_size: few
d_call: .

cdr3_nt: TGCAGTGCTAGACGGCGCTCGAACACCGGGGAGCTGTTTTTT
cdr3_aa: CSARRRSNTGELFF
v_call: TRBV20-1
j_call: TRBJ2-2
clone_size: .
d_call: .

cdr3_nt: TGCAGTGCCGGACAGGGTAGTCAGCCCCAGCATTTT
cdr3_aa: CSAGQGSQPQHF
v_call: TRBV20-1
j_call: TRBJ1-5
clone_size: .
d_call: TRBD1

cdr3_nt: TGCGCCAGCAGCCAAGTTCTAAGCGGCGAGCAGTACTTC
cdr3_aa: CASSQVLSGEQYF
v_call: TRBV4-3
j_call: TRBJ2-7
clone_size: few
d_call: .

cdr3_nt: TGTGCCAGCAGCTCGGCGGACGGTCAACCTTCTGAAAAACTGTTTTTT
cdr3_aa: CASSSADGQPSEKLFF
v_call: TRBV7-8
j_call: TRBJ1-4
clone_size: few
d_call: .

cdr3_nt: TGCGCCAGCAGCTTGGTCCCGCAAAGCACAGATACGCAGTATTTT
cdr3_aa: CASSLVPQSTDTQYF
v_call: TRBV5-1
j_call: TRBJ2-3
clone_size: many
d_call: .

cdr3_nt: TGTGCCAGCAGTGATACAGGGAGGAGGGGGGCCCAGGGAGCTTTCTTT
cdr3_aa: CASSDTGRRGAQGAFF
v_call: TRBV25-1
j_call: TRBJ1-1
clone_size: many
d_call: .

cdr3_nt: TGCGCCAGCAGCCAAGAGGTCAGCACCTACGAGCAGTACTTC
cdr3_aa: CASSQEVSTYEQYF
v_call: TRBV4-3
j_call: TRBJ2-7
clone_size: few
d_call: .

cdr3_nt: TGCGCCAGCAGAGCTCACGGGATCCAAGAGACCCAGTACTTC
cdr3_aa: CASRAHGIQETQYF
v_call: TRBV5-1
j_call: TRBJ2-5
clone_size: few
d_call: .

cdr3_nt: TGTGCCAGCAGCCAAGGGCCCCGGGGACCCGAGCAGTACTTC
cdr3_aa: CASSQGPRGPEQYF
v_call: TRBV3-1
j_call: TRBJ2-7
clone_size: .
d_call: .

cdr3_nt: TGTGCCAGCAGCCCAGGGACTGGAACCGGGGAGCTGTTTTTT
cdr3_aa: CASSPGTGTGELFF
v_call: TRBV5-5
j_call: TRBJ2-2
clone_size: .
d_call: .

cdr3_nt: TGCAGCGTTGAGGACAGAATCAGAAAACCCCAAGAGACCCAGTACTTC
cdr3_aa: CSVEDRIRKPQETQYF
v_call: TRBV29-1
j_call: TRBJ2-5
clone_size: few
d_call: .

cdr3_nt: TGTGCCAGCAGCGTAGTCAGCGGGTCCTTAAACGAGCAGTACTTC
cdr3_aa: CASSVVSGSLNEQYF
v_call: TRBV9
j_call: TRBJ2-7
clone_size: few
d_call: .

cdr3_nt: TGTGCCAGCAGCTTACGGGACCGGATCCTCTACACCTTC
cdr3_aa: CASSLRDRILYTF
v_call: TRBV5-6
j_call: TRBJ1-2
clone_size: few
d_call: .

cdr3_nt: TGTGCCAGCTCACGACCGACAGGGAACGAGCAGTACTTC
cdr3_aa: CASSRPTGNEQYF
v_call: TRBV18
j_call: TRBJ2-7
clone_size: few
d_call: TRBD1

cdr3_nt: TGCAGCGTCGGGGGCGGAGACACCGGGGAGCTGTTTTTT
cdr3_aa: CSVGGGDTGELFF
v_call: TRBV29-1
j_call: TRBJ2-2
clone_size: .
d_call: .

cdr3_nt: TGTGCCAGCAGCCGCGGGTGGAGGACTGAAGCTTTCTTT
cdr3_aa: CASSRGWRTEAFF
v_call: TRBV6-1
j_call: TRBJ1-1
clone_size: .
d_call: .

cdr3_nt: TGTGCCAGCAGCTTCACGATTACAGATACGCAGTATTTT
cdr3_aa: CASSFTITDTQYF
v_call: TRBV7-9
j_call: TRBJ2-3
clone_size: .
d_call: .

cdr3_nt: TGTGCCAGCAGTTCACAGAACTATGGCTACACCTTC
cdr3_aa: CASSSQNYGYTF
v_call: TRBV12-3/TRBV12-4
j_call: TRBJ1-2
clone_size: few
d_call: .

cdr3_nt: TGTGCCGCCCTGGGAGACCCTAGGACAGGGGGTGTTGATGGCTACACCTTC
cdr3_aa: CAALGDPRTGGVDGYTF
v_call: TRBV10-3
j_call: TRBJ1-2
clone_size: .
d_call: TRBD1

cdr3_nt: TGTGCCAGCAGTTTTGCCAGGGTGACTGAAGCTTTCTTT
cdr3_aa: CASSFARVTEAFF
v_call: TRBV2
j_call: TRBJ1-1
clone_size: few
d_call: .

cdr3_nt: TGCAGTGCTAGAGATTACAGGGCAGATGAGCAGTTCTTC
cdr3_aa: CSARDYRADEQFF
v_call: TRBV20-1
j_call: TRBJ2-1
clone_size: many
d_call: .

cdr3_nt: TGCGCCAGCAGCTTGGAATCCTACAATGAGCAGTTCTTC
cdr3_aa: CASSLESYNEQFF
v_call: TRBV5-1
j_call: TRBJ2-1
clone_size: many
d_call: .

cdr3_nt: TGCGCCAGCAGCCCCAGCGGGAGCTCCTACAATGAGCAGTTCTTC
cdr3_aa: CASSPSGSSYNEQFF
v_call: TRBV5-1
j_call: TRBJ2-1
clone_size: many
d_call: TRBD2

cdr3_nt: TGTGCCACCAGCATGAAAGGGGCGCGGGAAAAACTGTTTTTT
cdr3_aa: CATSMKGAREKLFF
v_call: TRBV15
j_call: TRBJ1-4
clone_size: many
d_call: .